This TCR beta chain is drawn from a study of spatial heterogeneity in lung cancer (dated by TCRdb to about 2019). In terms of the full investigation: Beta-chain transcripts were consistently detected in greater numbers than alpha-chain transcripts, which likely reflected higher beta-chain transcript abundance. At surgery, both alpha and beta chains were TCR-sequenced in some 220 tumor regions, fewer than 65 matched nontumor lung samples and a few dozen PBMC samples. The study linked features of the TCR repertoire to counts of nonsynonymous mutations, which were determined by whole-exome sequencing of tumor tissue. The study quantitatively compared TCR alpha and beta repertoires across multiple tumor regions, matched nontumor lung and blood in non-small cell lung cancer. In the raw uncorrected reads, each unique combination of TCR and UMI appeared more than ten times on average. Summary of the overall study and its limitations: Additional single-cell paired TCR alpha and beta sequencing was considered necessary to confirm, at a functional level, the hypothesis that regional TCRs recognize regional mutations. Ubiquitous expanded tumor TCRs were found in blood more often at tumor resection than at routine follow-up.

The method behind the library was 5' RACE. Instrument used: NextSeq 500. The TCR library protocol attached a unique molecular identifier to each TCR cDNA molecule to allow correction of PCR and sequencing errors. For the original study's pipeline: TCR identification, UMI-based error correction and CDR3 extraction were performed with Decombinator tools. TCRs above a frequency of 2 per 1,000, corresponding to the top 1% of the tumor frequency distribution, were defined as expanded. Each repertoire was subsampled 100 times to 5,000 TCRs, after which Renyi diversity was computed with the R vegan package. CDR3 similarity networks were built from amino acid triplet string-kernel similarity, with CDR3s being connected when pairwise similarity was above 0.82. TCRdb reran the public reads through fastp at Q25 and MiXCR, keeping productive beta chains. Each record represents a unique CDR3 protein, reported with the most common genes and DNA among its rows. These V and J calls originate from TCRdb's pipeline instead of the authors' own analysis. For this sample the table gives 6,000 to 9,000 distinct CDR3 sequences, of which roughly 5.6% were detected only once. The ten biggest clones cover 30% to 45% of the sample.

This clonotype was seen ten or more times. Its target antigen remains unknown. Within one base of it there is no much larger clone, and no base qualities were kept. The CDR3 spans 16 residues, from the cysteine through the phenylalanine. Only CDR3 DNA remains: 48 bases, in frame from the first base. The germline V gene specifies SGHAT as CDR1 and FQNNGV as CDR2. V has 1 base trimmed and J has 1 base trimmed; junction bases matching no gene number 4. The label giving this sample's time point can be read as: sample taken at primary tumor resection. TCR sequencing used whole RNA extracted from tumor and nontumor lung tissue, or from cryopreserved PBMC samples, without cell sorting. The donors were 65 to 90 patients from the lung TRACERx cohort who had early-stage, untreated non-small cell lung cancer. Only patients with enough RNA available from two or more tumor regions were chosen for TCR sequencing.

The sample here was PBMCs, taken at surgery. The source of this sequence is a male donor with early-stage non-small cell lung cancer. The rearrangement combines TRBV11-2 with TRBJ2-7; 10 central bases correspond to TRBD1. The DNA reads TGTGCCAGCAGCTTAGGGCCGGGACAGGGGTCCTACGAGCAGTACTTC. Translated, this gives CASSLGPGQGSYEQYF.